What follows is one T cell receptor beta chain and its context. These data originate in a study of blood T cell repertoires in COVID-19. At the level of the study: COVID-19 samples collected from the United States, Italy and Spain covered acute and convalescent phases. T cells, B-cell-depleted T cells, or PBMCs provided the cDNA or gDNA that served as material.

Original processing notes: Amplifying reference gene primers gave estimates of nucleated cell counts. TCRdb's table, derived via immunoSEQ multiplex PCR, lists solely in-frame clones and lacks some. That table gives V, J and clone size, and the DNA gave D and trimming. This sample has about 200,000 clones, with around four fifths found just once. The Seattle patients, enrolled during active infection, were followed longitudinally. The CDR3 covers 15 residues. V shed 1 base, J shed 2 bases, and the junction held 3 bases outside the gene matches. From germline, CDR1 is KGHSH and CDR2 LQKENI. The receptor was derived from a man in his 60s with COVID-19, enrolled during active disease. V gene TRBV18 combines with J gene TRBJ2-7, with 9 bases identical to TRBD1. Sample: peripheral blood. The CDR3 sequence: CASSPQGQGTYEQYF. The CDR3 DNA reads TGTGCCAGCTCACCACAGGGACAGGGCACCTACGAGCAGTACTTC.